The 32 T cell receptor beta chains below come from one sample, sequenced in a study of blood T cell repertoires in COVID-19. This table comes from immunoSEQ multiplex PCR, and its TCRdb copy is limited to in-frame clones, with some not included. The sample has about 400,000 clones, around 88% seen once. Material for sequencing was peripheral blood. The receptors were sampled from a woman aged 30 to 39 with acute or convalescent COVID-19.

The V gene is TRBV7-3, the J gene TRBJ2-2; D might be TRBD2 (5 bases). V dropped 7 bases and J dropped 4 bases, with 10 bases sitting between them. The germline V gene has CDR1 SGHTA and CDR2 FQGTGA. The CDR3 contains 13 residues. CDR3 sequence (DNA): TGTGCCAGCAAGACTATTGGCACCGGGGAGCTGTTTTTT. This sequence encodes CASKTIGTGELFF.

This chain connects TRBV18 to TRBJ1-4, with D possibly TRBD1 on 6 matching bases. CDR3 length: 15 amino acids. V lost 3 bases and J 3 bases, leaving 11 bases between the germline ends. Germline V gives CDR1 KGHSH, CDR2 LQKENI. The CDR3: CASSPNRAANEKLFF. The CDR3 DNA reads TGTGCCAGCTCACCCAACAGGGCAGCTAATGAAAAACTGTTTTTT.

The chain joins TRBV9 to TRBJ2-2; D not resolved. Per germline, CDR1 SGDLS and CDR2 YYNGEE. The CDR3 is 16 residues long. Trimming removed 0 bases from V and 4 bases from J, with 13 bases in between. DNA of the CDR3: TGTGCCAGCAGCGTAGGGCCGAATCGTGGCACCGGGGAGCTGTTTTTT. This codes for CASSVGPNRGTGELFF.

The rearrangement uses TRBV9 and TRBJ1-1; TRBD1 is a possible D gene (5 bases). Germline-derived CDR1 and CDR2 are SGDLS and YYNGEE. V lost 3 bases and J 7 bases, leaving 16 bases between the germline ends. CDR3 length: 14 amino acids. The CDR3 DNA is TGTGCCAGCAGCGGTGGCCCCAGGGCGGATGAAGCTTTCTTT. Amino acids: CASSGGPRADEAFF.

The chain's CDR3 is CASKSSLLGNEQFF. DNA for the CDR3: TGTGCCAGCAAAAGCTCGCTTCTAGGCAATGAGCAGTTCTTC. V and J are TRBV2 and TRBJ2-1; D not resolved. This CDR3 is built from 14 residues. V was shortened by 7 bases and J by 6 bases, with 16 bases between the two germline ends. Germline V gene sequence: CDR1 SNHLY, CDR2 FYNNEI.

The gene calls are TRBV12-2 and TRBJ2-2; the table names TRBD1, a call not compared with the DNA. TRBV12-2 is assigned pseudogene status. The CDR3 is 15 amino acids. CDR3 nucleotides: TGTGCAAGTCGCGCGGACAGGGGATACACCGGGGAGCTGTTTTTT. Encoded protein: CASRADRGYTGELFF.

This clone was detected only once. This chain links TRBV6-2 or TRBV6-3 with TRBJ2-3; TRBD2 agrees at 8 bases. Trimming at V came to 5 bases and at J to 7 bases, leaving 5 bases not matched to a gene. The CDR3 totals 13 residues. Per the germline V gene, CDR1 is MNHEY and CDR2 is SVGEGT. The CDR3 spells CASSPGLAYTQYF. CDR3 DNA: TGTGCCAGCAGTCCCGGACTAGCCTATACGCAGTATTTT.

The J gene is TRBJ2-3, the V gene TRBV24-1; the D gene is possibly TRBD2 (6 bases). The CDR3 length is 14 residues. In germline, CDR1 is KGHDR, CDR2 SFDVKD. V was cut by 7 bases and J by 2 bases, with 12 bases left in between. The CDR3 coding sequence is TGTGCCACCAGGCCGGGAGCTTCCACAGATACGCAGTATTTT. Its protein product is CATRPGASTDTQYF.

This clone was observed a single time. V gene TRBV4-1 combines with J gene TRBJ2-7; 10 nucleotides align to TRBD1. V dropped 1 base and J dropped 5; count of bases not matched to a gene: 11. CDR3 length equals 17 residues. Germline values: CDR1 MGHRA, CDR2 YSYEKL. The DNA of the CDR3 is TGCGCCAGCAGCCAAGTTCTGCGGGACAGGGGTGTCCACGAGCAGTACTTC. Encoded protein: CASSQVLRDRGVHEQYF.

Regarding this clone: One end of the junction is discordant with germline, which a read error may explain. The chain employs TRBV19 and TRBJ2-7; TRBD1 might be the D (5 bases). Germline-derived CDR1 and CDR2 are LNHDA and SQIVND (reference sequence). The CDR3 has 9 amino acids. This CDR3 is CARLTESVF. The CDR3 region has the DNA TGTGCCAGATTGACAGAGTCCGTCTTC.

The sample holds one count of this clone. The chain links TRBV28 to TRBJ1-2, with 9 bases lining up with TRBD1. There are 14 residues in the CDR3. V was pared by 2 bases and J by 7 bases, with 5 bases of the junction left unmatched. CDR1 and CDR2 from the germline V gene are MDHEN and SYDVKM. The CDR3 here is CASSLLDRGRGYTF. DNA of the CDR3: TGTGCCAGCAGTTTACTGGACAGGGGTCGTGGCTACACCTTC.

V usage is TRBV28 and J usage is TRBJ2-5; D might be TRBD2 (5 bases). This CDR3 is 13 amino acids long. With 2 bases removed from V and 5 bases from J, the gap between germline ends came to 9 bases. The germline CDR1 and CDR2 sequences are MDHEN and SYDVKM. CDR3: CASSLSGSETQYF. The CDR3, as DNA: TGTGCCAGCAGTTTAAGCGGATCGGAGACCCAGTACTTC.

The chain carries TRBV7-8 and TRBJ1-3; D is ambiguous. V dropped 0 bases and J dropped 2 bases, with 11 bases sitting between them. From germline, CDR1 is SGHVS and CDR2 FQNEAQ. CDR3 length equals 16 residues. DNA of the CDR3: TGTGCCAGCAGCTTAGCCCCACCTAGACCTGGAAACACCATATATTTT. This sequence encodes CASSLAPPRPGNTIYF.

The chain carries TRBV5-1 and TRBJ1-2; D remains ambiguous. Germline V lookup: CDR1 SGHRS, CDR2 YFSETQ. CDR3 length equals 12 residues. With 2 bases removed from V and 6 bases from J, the gap between germline ends came to 8 bases. CDR3 residues: CASSFPGDGYTF. Here the CDR3 DNA reads TGCGCCAGCAGCTTTCCCGGGGATGGCTACACCTTC.

The table lists this clone with a few counts. The rearrangement links TRBV10-2 to TRBJ2-7; 14 bases match TRBD2. This CDR3 contains 17 residues. The germline CDR1 and CDR2 sequences are WSHSY and SAAADI. After removal of 6 bases from V and 3 bases from J, the junction contained 10 bases not matched to a gene. DNA of the CDR3: TGCGCCAGCAGAGGACTAGCGGGGGGCAGGGGTTACTACGAGCAGTACTTC. This sequence encodes CASRGLAGGRGYYEQYF.

The rearrangement uses TRBV5-1 and TRBJ2-5; the D gene is possibly TRBD1 (5 bases). Germline loops: CDR1 SGHRS, CDR2 YFSETQ. The V gene lost 5 bases and the J gene lost 4 bases, with 18 bases spanning the gap. CDR3 size: 15 residues. The CDR3 nucleotides read TGCGCCAGCAGACAAATTATAGGGGCGCGAGAGACCCAGTACTTC. It codes for CASRQIIGARETQYF.

This CDR3 reads CASSQDGLAGTNEQYF. CDR3 nucleotides: TGTGCCAGCAGCCAAGATGGACTAGCGGGGACCAACGAGCAGTACTTC. The chain combines TRBV3-1 (or the pseudogene TRBV3-2) with TRBJ2-7; 12 bases fit TRBD2. The germline V gene encodes CDR1 LGHDT and CDR2 YNNKEL (reference sequence). V lost 0 bases, J lost 5 bases, and 5 bases stayed unmatched. CDR3 length: 16 residues.

This clone came up a few times. The V and J genes are TRBV7-3 and TRBJ1-1, with a possible D match to TRBD1 (5 bases). Trimming pared 5 bases from V and 0 bases from J, leaving 13 bases between. The CDR3 loop spans 15 amino acids. Germline CDR1 is SGHTA and CDR2 is FQGTGA. CDR3 bases: TGTGCCAGCAGCCTCTTGGCAGGGTTGAACACTGAAGCTTTCTTT. Translation: CASSLLAGLNTEAFF.

This chain links TRBV2 with TRBJ2-1, with 13 bases fitting TRBD2. The CDR3 loop spans 15 amino acids. V shed 5 bases, J shed 5 bases, and the junction held 3 bases outside the gene matches. The germline V gene encodes CDR1 SNHLY and CDR2 FYNNEI. CDR3 sequence: CASSPTSGGNNEQFF. The CDR3 DNA reads TGTGCCAGCAGTCCGACTAGCGGGGGGAACAATGAGCAGTTCTTC. Complete variable domain (other parts from reference TRBV2 and TRBJ2-1): EPEVTQTPSHQVTQMGQEVILRCVPISNHLYFYWYRQILGQKVEFLVSFYNNEISEKSEIFDDQFSVERPDGSNFTLKIRSTKLEDSAMYFCASSPTSGGNNEQFFGPGTRLTVL.

A note on this clone: Mismatch with germline at one junction end may stem from a read error. The chain carries TRBV6-1 and TRBJ2-3; TRBD2 is a possible D gene (7 bases). CDR1 is MNHNS and CDR2 is SASEGT in the germline V gene. This CDR3 region has 16 residues. CDR3 bases: TGTGCCAGCAGCGAAGGCGGGGGCGTAAGCACAGATACGCAGTATTTT. Translating it yields CASSEGGGVSTDTQYF.

CDR3 sequence: CSVWTGDSGNTIYF. In nucleotides, the CDR3 is TGCAGCGTTTGGACAGGAGACTCTGGAAACACCATATATTTT. The chain is built from TRBV29-1 and TRBJ1-3, with 7 bases aligning to TRBD1. The germline CDR1 and CDR2 sequences are SQVTM and ANQGSEA. The CDR3 length is 14 residues. The junction had 4 bases not matched to a gene; V was cut back by 5 bases and J by 0 bases.

CDR3 amino acids: CASSLAGGSNTGELFF. For the CDR3, the DNA is TGCGCCAGCAGCTTGGCCGGGGGGTCCAACACCGGGGAGCTGTTTTTT. The chain links TRBV5-1 to TRBJ2-2; 7 positions agree with TRBD2. Per germline, CDR1 SGHRS and CDR2 YFSETQ. The trim removed 0 bases at V and 2 bases at J, leaving 4 bases unmatched. This CDR3 contains 16 residues.

The chain recombines TRBV10-3 with TRBJ1-2; no clear D gene. V dropped 8 bases and J dropped 8 bases, with 24 bases sitting between them. CDR3 length: 15 amino acids. The V gene's germline CDR1 is ENHRY and CDR2 SYGVKD. CDR3: CAIGVGGEGRGGYTF. DNA for the CDR3: TGTGCCATCGGGGTTGGCGGGGAAGGACGTGGCGGCTACACCTTC.

V is TRBV5-1 and J is TRBJ1-1, with 7 bases identical to TRBD1. V was pared by 2 bases and J by 4 bases, with 8 bases of the junction left unmatched. This CDR3 has 15 residues. Germline V gene lookup returns CDR1 SGHRS and CDR2 YFSETQ. DNA for the CDR3: TGCGCCAGCAGCTTAGATAAACAGGGGAGCACTGAAGCTTTCTTT. Its protein is CASSLDKQGSTEAFF. The variable domain in full, completed from reference TRBV5-1 and TRBJ1-1, reads KAGVTQTPRYLIKTRGQQVTLSCSPISGHRSVSWYQQTPGQGLQFLFEYFSETQRNKGNFPGRFSGRQFSNSRSEMNVSTLELGDSALYLCASSLDKQGSTEAFFGQGTRLTVV.

CDR3 DNA: TGTGCCAGCAGTCCGGACAGCGGATTTCGTCAGCCCCAGCATTTT. Its translation: CASSPDSGFRQPQHF. The rearrangement uses TRBV2 and TRBJ1-5, with a weak D call TRBD1 (6 bases). Per the germline V gene, CDR1 is SNHLY and CDR2 is FYNNEI. The CDR3 extends over 15 amino acids. V was cut by 5 bases and J by 6 bases, with 17 bases left in between.

The chain has TRBV29-1 and TRBJ1-1; D unresolved. This CDR3 comprises 14 residues. Germline-derived CDR1 and CDR2 are SQVTM and ANQGSEA. V was clipped by 1 base and J by 4 bases, with 13 bases between them. This CDR3 is CSVEGGEKGTEAFF. CDR3 DNA: TGCAGCGTTGAAGGGGGAGAAAAAGGCACTGAAGCTTTCTTT.

This chain links TRBV30 with TRBJ2-4; TRBD2 matches at 15 bases. Germline trimming cut 3 bases from V and 9 bases from J; bases unmatched to any gene: 12. Germline CDR1 reads GTSNPN; CDR2 reads SVGIG (reference sequence). CDR3 length equals 17 residues. CDR3 loop: CAWSPWTSGGARGIQYF. The CDR3 DNA is TGTGCCTGGAGCCCCTGGACTAGCGGGGGGGCTAGGGGCATTCAGTACTTC.

The chain carries TRBV30 and TRBJ1-2, with TRBD1 matching over 10 bases. The ends lost 2 bases at V and 5 bases at J; junction bases unmatched: 8. This CDR3 spans 15 amino acids. Germline assignment: CDR1 GTSNPN and CDR2 SVGIG (reference sequence). CDR3 DNA: TGTGCCTGGAGTCTCCGGACAGGGGGAACGTATGGCTACACCTTC. Residues: CAWSLRTGGTYGYTF.

The rearrangement links TRBV11-2 to TRBJ2-5; 11 bases map to TRBD1. The CDR3 has 16 amino acids. Germline V lookup: CDR1 SGHAT, CDR2 FQNNGV. Unmatched junction bases numbered 10, after V lost 5 bases and J lost 5 bases. The DNA for the CDR3 is TGTGCCAGCAGCAGAACCCGGGACAGGGGGTGGGAGACCCAGTACTTC. Protein sequence: CASSRTRDRGWETQYF.

The table lists this clone with a count of one. The rearrangement links TRBV6-2 or TRBV6-3 to TRBJ2-7; 8 bases agree with TRBD2. Germline V gives CDR1 MNHEY, CDR2 SVGEGT. The CDR3 contains 16 residues. V lost 6 bases, J lost 7 bases, and 17 bases stayed unmatched. For the CDR3, the DNA is TGTGCCAGCAGCCACTATAGCGGGGCTAGCCAGGAAGAGCAGTACTTC. Translation: CASSHYSGASQEEQYF.

The rearrangement links TRBV5-1 to TRBJ2-2, with 13 bases lining up with TRBD2. The germline V gene encodes CDR1 SGHRS and CDR2 YFSETQ. The V segment lost 4 bases and the J segment 8 bases; nucleotides outside the gene matches: 11. This CDR3 has 17 amino acids. CDR3 nucleotides: TGCGCCAGCAGCAACGAGGGACTAGCGGGGCTCGGTGGGGAGCTGTTTTTT. It encodes CASSNEGLAGLGGELFF.

J is TRBJ2-7 and V is TRBV30; 11 bases map to TRBD2. This CDR3 is built from 14 residues. With 3 bases clipped from V and 0 bases from J, the junction kept 1 base outside the gene matches. Per germline, CDR1 GTSNPN and CDR2 SVGIG (reference sequence). CDR3 DNA sequence: TGTGCCTGGAGACTAGCGGGGGCCTCCTACGAGCAGTACTTC. This translates into CAWRLAGASYEQYF.